These 18 T cell receptor beta chains share one sample of origin, sequenced in a study of blood T cells in healthy people across ages. Sample-barcoded 5' priming and a J-beta primer mix drove a second PCR of 7 to 11 cycles. MiXCR was run by TCRdb on the 5' RACE reads, yielding one entry per CDR3 protein. The sample has 550,000 to 800,000 distinct CDR3 sequences; about 30% are singletons. The specimen sequenced was blood. The receptors here all came from a woman older than 75 in good health.

A remark on this clonotype: This may be a read error, as it is one base from a much larger clone. The chain recombines TRBV11-1 with TRBJ2-1; 7 nucleotides line up with TRBD2. The CDR3 length is 15 residues. CDR1 and CDR2 from the germline V gene are SGHAT and FQDESV (reference sequence). Trimming took 5 bases from V and 13 from J; bases not matched to a gene: 17. CDR3 amino acids: CASSQRPAGRETQFF. The CDR3, as DNA: TGTGCCAGCAGCCAGCGGCCAGCGGGGAGGGAGACCCAGTTCTTC.

The chain joins TRBV7-9 to TRBJ1-4; D is possibly TRBD1 (5 bases). This CDR3 has 13 residues. Germline CDR1 SEHNR, CDR2 FQNEAQ (reference sequence). V gave up 7 bases and J gave up 8 bases, with 14 bases separating them. The CDR3 DNA reads as TGTGCCAGCACAGCAGGGCGGGAAGAAAAACTGTTTTTT. It specifies CASTAGREEKLFF.

As regards this clonotype: This may arise from a read error, as a much more abundant clone is one base away. The chain uses TRBV20-1 and TRBJ2-7, with unresolved D. In germline, CDR1 is DFQATT, CDR2 SNEGSKA (reference sequence). V lost 2 bases to trimming and J lost 7 bases, with 12 bases between them. The CDR3 loop spans 12 amino acids. CDR3 sequence (DNA): TGCAGTGCTAGAAGAGACCTCAATGAGCAGTACTTC. It codes for CSARRDLNEQYF.

The rearrangement uses TRBV29-1 and TRBJ2-5; D may be TRBD1 (5 bases). The CDR3 extends over 11 amino acids. Germline V gene sequence: CDR1 SQVTM, CDR2 ANQGSEA. Trimming took 5 bases from V and 5 from J, leaving 9 bases between them. As DNA, the CDR3 is TGCAGCGTTCAGTCAGGGGAGACCCAGTACTTC. This translates into CSVQSGETQYF.

The table lists this clonotype with a few counts. V is TRBV7-2 and J is TRBJ1-4, with D perhaps matching TRBD1 (6 bases). The germline CDR1 and CDR2 sequences are SGHTA and FQGNSA. The V and J ends lost 5 bases and 5 bases respectively, with 15 bases between them. The CDR3 covers 15 residues. In DNA, the CDR3 is TGTGCCAGCAGCGGGGGGGGGCAGCGGAATGAAAAACTGTTTTTT. Translated, it gives CASSGGGQRNEKLFF.

This clonotype was seen at least ten times. The V call is TRBV12-3 or TRBV12-4, the J call TRBJ1-2, with no clear D. The length of the CDR3 is 15 residues. Deletions cut 4 bases from V and 0 bases from J, with 12 bases between. The CDR3 here is CASSSGWGANYGYTF. The DNA of the CDR3 is TGTGCCAGCAGTTCCGGGTGGGGAGCTAACTATGGCTACACCTTC.

The table lists this clonotype with many counts. The chain combines TRBV5-1 with TRBJ1-6, with D perhaps matching TRBD1 (5 bases). CDR1 and CDR2 from the germline V gene are SGHRS and YFSETQ. The CDR3 is made up of 14 amino acids. Trimming shortened V by 1 base and J by 8 bases, and 10 bases separated the two germline ends. The CDR3 region is CASSLKGRDSPLHF. The CDR3, as DNA: TGCGCCAGCAGCTTGAAGGGACGGGATTCACCCCTCCACTTT. Looking up the rest from reference TRBV5-1 and TRBJ1-6 gives the full variable domain: KAGVTQTPRYLIKTRGQQVTLSCSPISGHRSVSWYQQTPGQGLQFLFEYFSETQRNKGNFPGRFSGRQFSNSRSEMNVSTLELGDSALYLCASSLKGRDSPLHFGNGTRLTVT.

The count of this clonotype is one. A much more abundant neighbour one base away suggests this may be a read error. This sequence joins TRBV7-6 and TRBJ2-3; perhaps D is TRBD1 or TRBD2 (5 bases each). The V gene's germline CDR1 is SGHVS and CDR2 FNYEAQ. This CDR3 contains 13 residues. Here the CDR3 DNA reads TGTGCCGGCAGGGACGGGGTCACAGATACGCAGTATTTT. This codes for CAGRDGVTDTQYF.

This clonotype was counted only a few times. This chain joins TRBV7-2 and TRBJ1-6; tentatively, D is TRBD1 (5 bases). Germline V CDR1 and CDR2: SGHTA, FQGNSA. This CDR3 is built from 15 residues. Trimming stripped 5 bases from V and 7 bases from J, with 15 bases between. This chain's CDR3 is CASSPGGVKNSPLHF. The CDR3 nucleotides are TGTGCCAGCAGCCCGGGGGGGGTGAAGAATTCACCCCTCCACTTT.

On this clonotype itself: The final CDR3 position lacks the conserved phenylalanine or tryptophan, pointing to a likely read error. The genes are TRBV5-1 and TRBJ1-1, with unresolved D. Trimming took off 0 bases at V and 5 bases at J, with 14 bases between the two ends. The length of the CDR3 is 15 residues. Per the germline V gene, CDR1 is SGHRS and CDR2 is YFSETQ. CDR3 sequence: CASSLGWPLGTEAFL. In DNA, the CDR3 is TGCGCCAGCAGCTTGGGTTGGCCACTGGGGACTGAAGCTTTCTTG.

The V gene is TRBV20-1, the J gene TRBJ2-1, with D tentatively TRBD1 or TRBD2 (6 bases each). From germline, CDR1 is DFQATT and CDR2 SNEGSKA (reference sequence). V was trimmed by 0 bases and J by 9 bases, leaving 15 bases between them. CDR3 length equals 14 residues. The CDR3 loop is CSAREPTGAGEQFF. CDR3 nucleotides: TGCAGTGCTAGAGAACCGACGGGGGCAGGTGAGCAGTTCTTC.

This chain joins TRBV7-9 and TRBJ1-5; no clear D gene. The CDR3 loop spans 12 amino acids. Deletions cut 3 bases from V and 7 bases from J, with 7 bases between. In germline, CDR1 is SEHNR, CDR2 FQNEAQ (reference sequence). As DNA, the CDR3 is TGTGCCAGCAGCTTGCTAATGCAGCCCCAGCATTTT. This encodes CASSLLMQPQHF.

The chain is built from TRBV10-3 and TRBJ2-1, with 11 bases that match TRBD2. Germline CDR1 is ENHRY and CDR2 is SYGVKD. With V trimmed by 11 bases and J by 9 bases, 6 bases remained unmatched. CDR3 length equals 12 residues. The CDR3: CAATSGGLEQFF. The CDR3 region has the DNA TGTGCCGCTACTAGCGGGGGTCTTGAGCAGTTCTTC.

This clonotype occurred a few times. The gene calls are TRBV4-3 and TRBJ1-1; no reliable D call. The CDR3 spans 14 residues. The germline gives CDR1 LGHNA, CDR2 YSLEER. Trimming stripped 3 bases from V and 4 bases from J, with 12 bases between. CDR3 DNA: TGCGCCAGCAGCCAGGATAACTCCGGCACTGAAGCTTTCTTT. Its translation is CASSQDNSGTEAFF.

This clonotype came up a few times. Germline is not matched at one junction end, which may reflect a read error. The genes are TRBV12-3 or TRBV12-4 and TRBJ2-3, with 7 positions matching TRBD2. The CDR3 length is 12 residues. CDR3 nucleotide sequence: TGTGCCAGCCGCCGCGGGGGAGATGCGCAGTATTTT. It encodes CASRRGGDAQYF.

The sample holds a few counts of this clonotype. The chain joins TRBV27 to TRBJ2-1; TRBD2 matches 7 bases. CDR3 size: 14 residues. The germline V gene encodes CDR1 MNHEY and CDR2 SMNVEV (reference sequence). The junction had 6 bases not matched to a gene; V was cut back by 6 bases and J by 4 bases. The CDR3: CASRRELMYNEQFF. CDR3 nucleotide sequence: TGTGCCAGCAGGCGGGAGCTTATGTACAATGAGCAGTTCTTC.

The V gene is TRBV20-1, the J gene TRBJ2-5; weak D call: TRBD1 (5 bases). This CDR3 comprises 13 residues. Germline V gives CDR1 DFQATT, CDR2 SNEGSKA (reference sequence). Here the CDR3 reads CRVWGYDQETQYF. CDR3 nucleotide sequence: TGCAGGGTCTGGGGCTACGACCAAGAGACCCAGTACTTC.

This clonotype was observed at least ten times. The V and J genes are TRBV9 and TRBJ2-5, with D possibly TRBD1 on 6 matching bases. Trimming took off 3 bases at V and 1 base at J, with 7 bases between the two ends. The CDR3 spans 13 residues. From germline, CDR1 is SGDLS and CDR2 YYNGEE. CDR3: CASSGQAQETQYF. The CDR3, as DNA: TGTGCCAGCAGCGGACAGGCCCAAGAGACCCAGTACTTC.